The clone carrying this T cell receptor (beta chain) came up once. Antigen: not known. Amplification used 60 Vbeta primers and 13 Jbeta primers. Produced via immunoSEQ multiplex PCR; TCRdb's table is partial and in-frame only. The sample has around 88,000 clones, under 80% seen once; the top ten hold roughly 6.6%. The data were taken from a study of cytomegalovirus exposure and HLA in healthy donors. Findings and limits, study-wide: Later analysis suggested most CMV-associated TCR beta chains were HLA-restricted. Researchers had no immune exposure information except CMV serostatus available. In a later analysis, TCR association rates varied by HLA locus: DRB1 most, HLA-C fewest.

The CDR3 contains 12 residues. Trimming took 4 bases from V and 2 from J, leaving 5 bases between them. Germline-derived CDR1 and CDR2 are LNHDA and SQIVND (reference sequence). Donors showed nominal health when sampled, although they likely had unrecorded immune exposures. The clonotype originates from a man aged 45-60 years in good health and CMV-seropositive. The sample comprised PBMCs. V and J are TRBV19 and TRBJ2-5, with no clear D. In DNA, the CDR3 is TGTGCCAGTAGTAACATACAAGAGACCCAGTACTTC. Protein sequence: CASSNIQETQYF.